The source of this T cell receptor beta chain is a study of identical twins. Study observations and caveats: Sequences that were beta out-of-frame showed weaker excess twin sharing. Models came in too low on out-of-frame TCR alpha sharing in monozygotic twins.

Unique molecular identifiers were present on cDNA, and template switching added a universal primer site. TCRdb analysed the 5' RACE reads with MiXCR anew, one entry per CDR3 protein. The data contain over 250,000 distinct CDR3 sequences, 7.5% to 9.5% of them singletons. This clonotype has at least ten counts. Its cognate antigen is unknown. These data were likewise used in another study, on yellow fever vaccine responses in identical twins.

The sequenced material came from CD8+ T cells sorted from blood. The TCR comes from a woman younger than 35 in good health.

The CDR3 is CASSLLGLAGGSSYNEQFF. Written as DNA, the CDR3 is TGTGCCAGCAGTTTATTGGGACTAGCGGGAGGTAGCTCCTACAATGAGCAGTTCTTC. The J gene is TRBJ2-1, the V gene TRBV28; 15 bases map to TRBD2. Germline V gives CDR1 MDHEN, CDR2 SYDVKM. The CDR3 has 19 amino acids. V was pared by 1 base and J by 0 bases, with 4 bases of the junction left unmatched. Based on the CDR3 plus reference TRBV28 and TRBJ2-1, the full variable domain is DVKVTQSSRYLVKRTGEKVFLECVQDMDHENMFWYRQDPGLGLRLIYFSYDVKMKEKGDIPEGYSVSREKKERFSLILESASTNQTSMYLCASSLLGLAGGSSYNEQFFGPGTRLTVL.